The clone carrying this TCR beta chain was recorded many times. Its antigen is undetermined. Time point defined: persistent/refractory GD, antithyroid drugs over 5 years with positive TRAb. Generation of the TCR library employed RNA extracted from PBMCs. This specimen belongs to a study of regulatory T cells in long-lasting Graves disease. Findings and caveats of the study: Patients whose Graves' disease persisted exhibited lower TCR diversity than those newly diagnosed.

The CDR3 runs to 14 residues. Germline V lookup: CDR1 MDHEN, CDR2 SYDVKM. V shed 3 bases and J 7 bases; nucleotides not matched to a gene: 8. Construction of the TCR beta libraries employed iRepertoire HTBI primers in conjunction with Arm-PCR of CDR3 regions. Using its own MiXCR run on the multiplex PCR reads, TCRdb lists one record per CDR3 protein. The data show 300,000 to 500,000 distinct CDR3 sequences, less than 25% seen once. The receptor's source is a female donor with Graves disease. The chain is built from TRBV28 and TRBJ1-2, with 7 bases identical to TRBD1. This material consisted of peripheral blood mononuclear cells (PBMCs), taken when the disease was refractory, from a patient treated with antithyroid drugs. The CDR3 region is CASSFLTGATGYTF. CDR3 DNA: TGTGCCAGCAGTTTCCTTACAGGGGCCACTGGCTACACCTTC.